The rows below give T cell receptor beta chains drawn from one sample of a study of blood T cells in healthy people across ages. One entry per CDR3 protein, called by TCRdb with MiXCR from the 5' RACE reads. The sample shows hundreds of thousands of distinct CDR3 sequences, approximately 30% of them seen only once. Input material: blood. The receptors were gathered from a woman older than 75 in good health. CDR3s include the opening cysteine and the closing phenylalanine or tryptophan. The order of the fields is clone size, V gene, J gene, D gene, CDR3 DNA, CDR3 protein. The D gene is left open where the match is weak. Expanded clones get a size class; other rows say once, few or many, or leave the size out.

many	TRBV4-1	TRBJ2-3	-	TGCGCCAGCAGCCGCGGCAGGGCTCGAACAGATACGCAGTATTTT	CASSRGRARTDTQYF
-	TRBV6-6	TRBJ2-1	-	TGTGCCAGCAGCGCCGACCAGTCAATGAATGAGCAGTTCTTC	CASSADQSMNEQFF
-	TRBV20-1	TRBJ2-1	TRBD2	TGCAGTGCTAAAAAGGGGCCGGGACTAGCGGGAACCCTCAGCTCCTACAATGAGCAGTTCTTC	CSAKKGPGLAGTLSSYNEQFF
-	TRBV2	TRBJ1-1	-	TGTGCCAGCGTGGGTCAAAGGGTCGGCACTGAAGCTTTCTTT	CASVGQRVGTEAFF
-	TRBV20-1	TRBJ2-1	TRBD2	TGCAGTGCTATCAGGACTAGCGGGAGCTATGAGCAGTTCTTC	CSAIRTSGSYEQFF
-	TRBV20-1	TRBJ2-5	TRBD1	TGCAGTATTCCGGGACAGGGAGGGTTGAAGACCCAGTACTTC	CSIPGQGGLKTQYF
few	TRBV6-2/TRBV6-3	TRBJ2-5	-	TGTGCCGGCAGTATTACAGGACCAGAGACCCAGTACTTC	CAGSITGPETQYF
few	TRBV7-8	TRBJ2-7	-	TGTGCCAGCAGCTTAGGGGGGGCCGAGGGAAATGAGCAGTACTTC	CASSLGGAEGNEQYF
-	TRBV15	TRBJ1-6	-	TGTGCCACCAGTGCCGGACCCTATAATTCACCCCTCCACTTT	CATSAGPYNSPLHF
many	TRBV6-2/TRBV6-3	TRBJ1-5	-	TGTGCCATCGGAAGGGCAGGCAATCAGCCCCAGCATTTT	CAIGRAGNQPQHF
-	TRBV7-3	TRBJ2-5	-	TGTGCCGGCACGACGGGACTCCTACAAGAGACCCAGTACTTC	CAGTTGLLQETQYF
few	TRBV27	TRBJ1-6	-	TGTGCCAGCAGTTACAGGAGCTCCTATAATTCACCCCTCCACTTT	CASSYRSSYNSPLHF
-	TRBV15	TRBJ1-2	-	TGTGCCACCAGCAGAGACACGGACAGATACTATGGCTACACCTTC	CATSRDTDRYYGYTF
many	TRBV6-4	TRBJ2-5	-	TGTGCCAGCAACGAACGGGTCCCCCAAGAGACCCAGTACTTC	CASNERVPQETQYF
few	TRBV5-4	TRBJ2-3	TRBD2	TGTGCCAGCAGCTACCGGACTAGCGGGGCCACAGATACGCAGTATTTT	CASSYRTSGATDTQYF
few	TRBV12-3/TRBV12-4	TRBJ1-5	TRBD1	TGTGCCAGCACCCAAGATGGGACAGCAGGGGTTAGCAATCAGCCCCAGCATTTT	CASTQDGTAGVSNQPQHF
many	TRBV10-3	TRBJ1-2	TRBD1	TGTGCCATCAGTGTAGGGACAGGCAATGGCTACACCTTC	CAISVGTGNGYTF
few	TRBV2	TRBJ2-7	-	TGTGCCAGCAGAGCCGAACTGGGCTCGCCGGAGCAGTACTTC	CASRAELGSPEQYF
many	TRBV27	TRBJ2-1	-	TGTGCCAGCAGTTTGTGGGGGGTGGGCAATGAGCAGTTCTTC	CASSLWGVGNEQFF
-	TRBV30	TRBJ2-3	TRBD1	TGTGCCTGGAGTGTAGTCGGCAGGGGGCGCCCAGATACGCAGTATTTT	CAWSVVGRGRPDTQYF
few	TRBV7-6	TRBJ1-2	TRBD1	TGTGCCAGCAGCCAAGACCCCAGAGGGACAGGGGAGTTC	CASSQDPRGTGEF
many	TRBV20-1	TRBJ2-4	TRBD1	TGCAGTGCACCGACAGGGGGGCGAAACATTCAGTACTTC	CSAPTGGRNIQYF
-	TRBV6-5	TRBJ1-2	-	TGTGCCAGCAGTTACTCGAGGAAGGCAGGGGTGGGCTATGGCTACACCTTC	CASSYSRKAGVGYGYTF
-	TRBV20-1	TRBJ2-5	TRBD2	TGCAGTGCAACCAGGATAGCGGGAAACCAAGAGACCCAGTACTTC	CSATRIAGNQETQYF
few	TRBV9	TRBJ1-3	-	TGTGCCAGCAGCGGTCGCGGGAGAGTCGAAGATTCTGGAAACACCATATATTTT	CASSGRGRVEDSGNTIYF
few	TRBV16	TRBJ1-1	-	TGTGCCAGCAGCCAATTGAGGCACACTGAAGCTTTCTTT	CASSQLRHTEAFF
many	TRBV20-1	TRBJ2-5	-	TGCAGTGCTGGGGGGGTTCCCAGGGGGCAGGAGACCCAGTACTTC	CSAGGVPRGQETQYF
-	TRBV11-3	TRBJ2-3	-	TGTGCCAGCAGCCTAACGACCGCCGGTACGCAGTATTTT	CASSLTTAGTQYF
many	TRBV4-2	TRBJ2-7	TRBD2	TGTGCCAGCAGCCAAGATCCTAGCGGGGGGTCCTACGAGCAGTACTTC	CASSQDPSGGSYEQYF
-	TRBV7-9	TRBJ2-1	-	TGTGCCAGCAGCTTAGGAGCAGGGGCGCAGTTCTTC	CASSLGAGAQFF
many	TRBV24-1	TRBJ2-7	TRBD2	TGTGCCACCAGTGACCAGCGGGGCGGCCACTACGAGCAGTACTTC	CATSDQRGGHYEQYF
-	TRBV5-6	TRBJ2-2	-	TGTGCCAGCACCGGTTACGGGTCGAACACCGGGGAGCTGTTTTTT	CASTGYGSNTGELFF
-	TRBV5-5	TRBJ2-5	TRBD2	TGTGCCAGCAGCTCCGTAGCGGGGGGGACAATACAAGAGACCCAGTACTTC	CASSSVAGGTIQETQYF
-	TRBV20-1	TRBJ2-7	TRBD1	TGCGGTGCTAGAGCACGGGACAGGGGTGGATTC	CGARARDRGGF
-	TRBV6-1	TRBJ2-1	TRBD2	TGTGCCAGCAACCCCGGGACTAGCGGGGCCTGGGGGAGGCACAATGAGCAGTTCTTC	CASNPGTSGAWGRHNEQFF
-	TRBV7-9	TRBJ2-1	TRBD2	TGTGCCGGAAGCTCGACCGGGACTAGCAATGAGCAGTTCTTC	CAGSSTGTSNEQFF
few	TRBV5-1	TRBJ1-4	TRBD1	TGCGCCAGCAGCTTCAGCCGTACAGGGGGCGCGAATGAAAAACTGTTTTTT	CASSFSRTGGANEKLFF
many	TRBV5-1	TRBJ2-7	-	TGCGCCAGCAGCTTGGTCACTGACTCCTACGAGCAGTACTTC	CASSLVTDSYEQYF
many	TRBV6-1	TRBJ2-7	-	TGTGCCAGCAGTGAAGCGTTGGCCCGCTACGAGCAGTACTTC	CASSEALARYEQYF
once	TRBV5-1	TRBJ1-2	TRBD1	TGCGCCAGCAGCTTGAGGACAGGGGGCGATGGCTACACCTTC	CASSLRTGGDGYTF
many	TRBV7-3	TRBJ2-6	-	TGTGCCAGCAGCGCATTCAGGGGTTCTGGGGCCAACGTCCTGACTTTC	CASSAFRGSGANVLTF